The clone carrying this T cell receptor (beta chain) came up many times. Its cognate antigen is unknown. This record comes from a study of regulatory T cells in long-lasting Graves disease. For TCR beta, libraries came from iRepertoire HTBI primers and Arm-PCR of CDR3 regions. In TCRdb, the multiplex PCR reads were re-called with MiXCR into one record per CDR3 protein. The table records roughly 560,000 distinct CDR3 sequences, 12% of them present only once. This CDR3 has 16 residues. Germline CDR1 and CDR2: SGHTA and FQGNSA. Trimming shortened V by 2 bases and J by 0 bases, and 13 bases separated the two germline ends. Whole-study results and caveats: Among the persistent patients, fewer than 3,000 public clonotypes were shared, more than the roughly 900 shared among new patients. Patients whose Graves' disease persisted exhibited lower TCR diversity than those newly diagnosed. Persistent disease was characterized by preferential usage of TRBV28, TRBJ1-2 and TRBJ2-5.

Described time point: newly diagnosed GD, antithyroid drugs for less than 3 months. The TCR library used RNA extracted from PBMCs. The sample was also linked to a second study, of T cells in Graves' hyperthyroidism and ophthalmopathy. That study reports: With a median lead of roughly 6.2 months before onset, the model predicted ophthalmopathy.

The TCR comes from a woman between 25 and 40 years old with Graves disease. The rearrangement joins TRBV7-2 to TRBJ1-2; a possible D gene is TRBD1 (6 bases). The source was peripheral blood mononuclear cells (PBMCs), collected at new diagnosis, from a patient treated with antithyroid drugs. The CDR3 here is CASSLLGTSTNYGYTF. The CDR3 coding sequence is TGTGCCAGCAGCTTATTGGGGACATCCACTAACTATGGCTACACCTTC. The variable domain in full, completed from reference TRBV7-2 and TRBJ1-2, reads GAGVSQSPSNKVTEKGKDVELRCDPISGHTALYWYRQSLGQGLEFLIYFQGNSAPDKSGLPSDRFSAERTGGSVSTLTIQRTQQEDSAVYLCASSLLGTSTNYGYTFGSGTRLTVV.